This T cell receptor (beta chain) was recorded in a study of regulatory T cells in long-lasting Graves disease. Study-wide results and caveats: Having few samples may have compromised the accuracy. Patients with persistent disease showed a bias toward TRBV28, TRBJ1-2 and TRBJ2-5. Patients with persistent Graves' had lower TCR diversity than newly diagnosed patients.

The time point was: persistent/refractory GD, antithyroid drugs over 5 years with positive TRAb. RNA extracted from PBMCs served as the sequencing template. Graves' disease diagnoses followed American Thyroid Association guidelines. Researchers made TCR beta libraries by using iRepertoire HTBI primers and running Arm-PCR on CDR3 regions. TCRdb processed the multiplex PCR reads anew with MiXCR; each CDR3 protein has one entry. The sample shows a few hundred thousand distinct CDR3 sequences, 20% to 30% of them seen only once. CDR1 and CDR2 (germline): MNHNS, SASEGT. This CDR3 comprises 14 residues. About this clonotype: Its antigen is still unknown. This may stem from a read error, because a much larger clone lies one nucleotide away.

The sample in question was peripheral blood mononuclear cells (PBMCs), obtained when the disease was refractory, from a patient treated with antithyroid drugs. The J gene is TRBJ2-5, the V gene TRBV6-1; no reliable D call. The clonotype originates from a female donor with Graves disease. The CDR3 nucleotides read TGTGCCAGCCAAAAGGGAACTGGATCGGAGACCCCGTACTTC. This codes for CASQKGTGSETPYF.